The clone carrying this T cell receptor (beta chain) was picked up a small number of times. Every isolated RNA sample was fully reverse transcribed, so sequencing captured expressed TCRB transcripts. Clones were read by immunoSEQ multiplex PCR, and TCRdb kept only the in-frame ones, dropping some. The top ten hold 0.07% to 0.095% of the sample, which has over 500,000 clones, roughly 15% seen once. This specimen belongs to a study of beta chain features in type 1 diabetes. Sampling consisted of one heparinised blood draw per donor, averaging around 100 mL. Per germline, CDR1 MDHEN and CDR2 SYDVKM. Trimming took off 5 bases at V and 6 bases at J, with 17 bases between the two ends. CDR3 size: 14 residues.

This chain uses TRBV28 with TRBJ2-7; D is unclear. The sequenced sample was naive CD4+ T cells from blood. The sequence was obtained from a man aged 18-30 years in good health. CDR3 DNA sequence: TGTGCCAGCAGTCACTTCCGAGACATATCCGAGCAGTACTTC. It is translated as CASSHFRDISEQYF.